This T cell receptor (beta chain) derives from a study of T cell responses to AZD1222 COVID-19 vaccine (dated by TCRdb to 2020 to 2023). General notes on the study: A total of 233 trial participants underwent TCR sequencing, of whom some 210 received two doses of AZD1222 and approximately 25 received two doses of the MenACWY control vaccine. Enrollment into the trials was organized by age into subgroups of 18-55, 56-69 and 70-plus years, and those subgroups contained about 150, 27 and 61 TCR-sequenced participants, respectively. Here is what the overall study found, with its caveats: A significant rise in spike-specific TCR breadth and depth was observed after two AZD1222 doses relative to day 0 and relative to MenACWY recipients. Reportedly, almost half of the unique spike-specific TCRs recognized epitopes lying outside the regions that are mutated in the B.1.351 and B.1.1.7 variants. Participants were mostly white British and included more females than males, and it was suggested by the authors that clonal diversity may have been underestimated. In the small 56-69-year group, the increase in depth fell short of significance, most likely because of low power. Only a handful of AZD1222 recipients were SARS-CoV-2 seropositive at baseline, limiting conclusions about previously exposed vaccinees. Because no samples from the day 14 peak response were available, repertoires could be characterized only after the peak T cell response. CD4 TCRs associated with the vaccine covered the entire spike protein, and the dominant responses were in regions 160-218 and 743-854.

The CDR3 regions of human TCRbeta chains were subjected to immunosequencing. In the original analysis: Repertoire TCRs were checked for matches against a reference library of SARS-CoV-2-specific TCRs that had been generated using the MIRA antigen-specificity platform. Breadth was defined as the fraction of unique TCRs that were SARS-CoV-2-associated, and depth was defined as the fraction of total T cells that were SARS-CoV-2-associated. Using the MIRA data, every spike-specific TCR was mapped to the spike region that the TCR reacted to and assigned to either a CD4 or a CD8 class. Log10-transformed breadth and depth values were compared by one-way ANOVA with Sidak's multiple comparisons tests. Drawn from immuneACCESS, this table holds only the in-frame rearrangements with V and J called that TCRdb kept. Clones are partly lost; checked studies trace under half to an unresolved V gene and leave the rest unexplained. V and J calls and clone size are as listed in that table; D and trimming were resolved from the DNA. Counted in this sample were tens of thousands of clones; about nine tenths of them appeared once. 5.4% of the sample rests with the top ten.

The count of this clone is one. Its antigen has not been determined. No base qualities exist here, and no much larger clone lies one base off it. Interpreted using the paper, the time point label stands for: about 28 days (+/-7) after the second vaccine dose. AZD1222 recipients with second doses at about 4 weeks or about 12 weeks were pooled, because spike-specific TCR depth and breadth did not differ between schedules. Samples from vaccinated people were obtained from the UK trials COV001 and COV002, which included a single-blind randomized controlled phase 2/3 trial of AZD1222 (ChAdOx1 nCoV-19) in healthy adults. For TCRbeta chain sequencing, PBMC samples were collected from trial participants at day 0 and at day 28 after the second dose. The clonotype was recovered from an adult who received the AZD1222 COVID-19 vaccine. This specimen consisted of peripheral blood, obtained 28 days after the second AZD1222 dose.

This receptor carries the CDR3 CASSLEGRSPLHF. At the DNA level, the sequence is TGTGCCAGCAGCTTAGAGGGGCGATCACCCCTCCACTTT. The sequence joins TRBV11-2 to TRBJ1-6; a tentative D call is TRBD1 (5 bases match). Trimming takes 0 bases from V and 10 bases from J, and the germline ends sit 7 bases apart. Counted from cysteine to phenylalanine, this CDR3 has 13 amino acids. The retained sequence is limited to the CDR3, 39 bases, with the frame set at the first base. The germline V gene gives CDR1 as SGHAT and CDR2 as FQNNGV.